Listed here is a single T cell receptor beta chain. The CDR3 extends over 13 amino acids. Per germline, CDR1 SGHTA and CDR2 FQGNSA. The V end lost 5 bases, the J end lost 5 bases, and 12 bases lay between the germline ends. Every sample had 95,000 to 100,000 of its TCR templates assayed. Data came from immunoSEQ multiplex PCR; TCRdb stores just in-frame clones and leaves some out. The repertoire holds roughly 68,000 clones, with roughly 85% as singletons. The data derive from a study of siplizumab effects on memory and regulatory T cells. Sequences were obtained from memory CD4+ T cells sorted from blood. V is TRBV7-2 and J is TRBJ2-5; TRBD1 is a possible D gene (8 bases). This TCR came from a human donor in good health. In DNA, the CDR3 is TGTGCCAGCAGCGGACAGGGAGGGGAGACCCAGTACTTC. Its protein is CASSGQGGETQYF.